The 8 T cell receptor beta chains presented below share a single source sample, sequenced in a study of blood T cell repertoires in COVID-19. Assay: immunoSEQ multiplex PCR; the TCRdb copy retains only in-frame clones and omits some. The sample yields hundreds of thousands of clones, 80% to 90% seen once. Specimen: PBMCs or T cells enriched from blood (not recorded which). All receptors derive from a man aged 25-45 years who had recovered from COVID-19.

The chain recombines TRBV29-1 with TRBJ2-1, with 11 nucleotides matching TRBD2. Germline V CDR1 and CDR2: SQVTM, ANQGSEA. Trimming at V came to 3 bases and at J to 7 bases, leaving 5 bases not matched to a gene. This CDR3 comprises 14 residues. The CDR3 region is CSVDGTSGGNEQFF. DNA for the CDR3: TGCAGCGTTGATGGGACTAGCGGTGGGAATGAGCAGTTCTTC.

The chain carries TRBV7-9 and TRBJ1-1, with a tentative D call TRBD1 (5 bases). The V and J ends lost 6 bases and 4 bases respectively, with 12 bases between them. The CDR3 has 13 residues. Germline CDR1 SEHNR, CDR2 FQNEAQ (reference sequence). The CDR3 loop reads CASRDAGGTEAFF. CDR3 bases: TGTGCCAGCAGAGACGCCGGGGGCACTGAAGCTTTCTTT.

This chain connects TRBV6-1 to TRBJ1-5, with D hard to call. The V end was cut by 2 bases, the J end by 0 bases, with 14 bases between. The germline CDR1 and CDR2 sequences are MNHNS and SASEGT. The CDR3 is 17 residues long. The CDR3 reads CASSELAVIYSNQPQHF. The CDR3, as DNA: TGTGCCAGCAGTGAATTGGCGGTAATCTATAGCAATCAGCCCCAGCATTTT.

The CDR3 spells CASTVTGGISGNTIYF. Written as DNA, the CDR3 is TGTGCCAGCACCGTGACAGGGGGTATCTCTGGAAACACCATATATTTT. This chain uses TRBV2 with TRBJ1-3, with 9 bases aligning to TRBD1. The CDR3 consists of 16 residues. Trimming removed 7 bases from V and 0 bases from J; junction bases left unmatched: 7. CDR1 and CDR2 from the germline V gene are SNHLY and FYNNEI.

In this sample, this clone turned up once. This chain connects TRBV20-1 to TRBJ1-3; 8 bases match TRBD1. The CDR3 is made up of 17 amino acids. The germline V gene encodes CDR1 DFQATT and CDR2 SNEGSKA (reference sequence). The J segment lost 0 bases and the V segment lost 3 bases, leaving 10 bases of the junction unmatched. The CDR3 protein is CSASGRNRGISGNTIYF. CDR3 sequence (DNA): TGCAGTGCTAGTGGGCGTAACAGGGGGATCTCTGGAAACACCATATATTTT.

V usage is TRBV2 and J usage is TRBJ1-1; 10 nucleotides agree with TRBD1. Looked up from germline, CDR1 is SNHLY and CDR2 is FYNNEI. Trimming cost V 9 bases and J 3 bases; bases outside gene matches: 13. The CDR3 runs to 16 residues. The CDR3 bases are TGTGCCAGTAAAGCCGGGACAGGGGTTCAATACACTGAAGCTTTCTTT. This translates into CASKAGTGVQYTEAFF.

This sequence joins TRBV6-5 and TRBJ2-2, with no clear D. Trimming took 2 bases from V and 4 from J, leaving 11 bases between them. This CDR3 is 15 amino acids long. Germline lookup yields CDR1 MNHEY and CDR2 SVGAGI. Here the CDR3 reads CASSYLGPGTGELFF. The CDR3 nucleotides are TGTGCCAGCAGTTACCTGGGTCCGGGCACCGGGGAGCTGTTTTTT.

The rearrangement links TRBV2 to TRBJ2-7; 15 bases match TRBD2. The CDR3 totals 15 residues. The germline V gene encodes CDR1 SNHLY and CDR2 FYNNEI. V shed 3 bases and J 12 bases; nucleotides not matched to a gene: 9. The CDR3 sequence is CASSDSPGLAGGMYF. The DNA for the CDR3 is TGTGCCAGCAGTGACTCCCCGGGACTAGCGGGAGGCATGTACTTC. The whole variable domain, filled in from reference TRBV2 and TRBJ2-7, reads EPEVTQTPSHQVTQMGQEVILRCVPISNHLYFYWYRQILGQKVEFLVSFYNNEISEKSEIFDDQFSVERPDGSNFTLKIRSTKLEDSAMYFCASSDSPGLAGGMYFGPGTRLTVT.